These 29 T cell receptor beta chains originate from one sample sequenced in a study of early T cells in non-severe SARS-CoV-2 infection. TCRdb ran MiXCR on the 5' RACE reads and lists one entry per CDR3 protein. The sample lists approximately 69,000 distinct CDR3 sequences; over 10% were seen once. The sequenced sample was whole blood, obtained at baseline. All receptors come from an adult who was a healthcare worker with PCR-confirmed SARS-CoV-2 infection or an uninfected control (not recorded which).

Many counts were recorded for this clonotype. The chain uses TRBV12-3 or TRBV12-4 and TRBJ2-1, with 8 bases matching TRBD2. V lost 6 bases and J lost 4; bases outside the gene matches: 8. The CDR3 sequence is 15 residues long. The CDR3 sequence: CASSHGERGYNEQFF. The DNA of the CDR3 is TGTGCCAGCAGCCATGGAGAGCGGGGGTACAATGAGCAGTTCTTC.

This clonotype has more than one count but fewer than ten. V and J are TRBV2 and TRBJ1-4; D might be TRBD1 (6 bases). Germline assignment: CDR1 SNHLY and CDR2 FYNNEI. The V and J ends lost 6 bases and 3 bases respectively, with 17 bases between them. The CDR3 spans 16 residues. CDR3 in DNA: TGTGCCAGCAGCCCTTCGGTTTACAGGGCTAATGAAAAACTGTTTTTT. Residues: CASSPSVYRANEKLFF.

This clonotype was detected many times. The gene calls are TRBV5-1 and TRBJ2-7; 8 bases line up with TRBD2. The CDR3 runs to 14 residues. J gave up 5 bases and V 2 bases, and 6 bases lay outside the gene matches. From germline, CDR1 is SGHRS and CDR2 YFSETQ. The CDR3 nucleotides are TGCGCCAGCAGCTTTAGCGGGGTACAGAACGAGCAGTACTTC. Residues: CASSFSGVQNEQYF.

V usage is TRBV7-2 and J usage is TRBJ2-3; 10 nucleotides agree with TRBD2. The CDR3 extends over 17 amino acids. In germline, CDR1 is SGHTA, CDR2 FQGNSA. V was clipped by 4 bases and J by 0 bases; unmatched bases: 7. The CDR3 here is CASSSPTSGASTDTQYF. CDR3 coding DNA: TGTGCCAGCAGCTCCCCAACTAGCGGGGCTAGCACAGATACGCAGTATTTT.

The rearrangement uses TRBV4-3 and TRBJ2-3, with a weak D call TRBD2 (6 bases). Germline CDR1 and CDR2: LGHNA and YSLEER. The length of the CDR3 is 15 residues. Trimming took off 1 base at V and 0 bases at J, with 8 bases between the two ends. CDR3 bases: TGCGCCAGCAGCCAAGTAGCGGCTAGCACAGATACGCAGTATTTT. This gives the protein CASSQVAASTDTQYF.

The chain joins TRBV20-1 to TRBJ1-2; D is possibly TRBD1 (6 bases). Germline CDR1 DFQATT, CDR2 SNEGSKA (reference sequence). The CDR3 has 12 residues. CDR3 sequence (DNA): TGCCTCGGAACGGGGGGCACCTATGGCTACACCTTC. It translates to CLGTGGTYGYTF.

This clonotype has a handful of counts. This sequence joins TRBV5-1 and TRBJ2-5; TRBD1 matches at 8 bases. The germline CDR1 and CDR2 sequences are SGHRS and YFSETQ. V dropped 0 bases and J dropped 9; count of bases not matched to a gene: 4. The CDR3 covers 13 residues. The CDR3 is CASSLVADRAQYF. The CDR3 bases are TGCGCCAGCAGCTTGGTGGCGGACAGGGCCCAGTACTTC.

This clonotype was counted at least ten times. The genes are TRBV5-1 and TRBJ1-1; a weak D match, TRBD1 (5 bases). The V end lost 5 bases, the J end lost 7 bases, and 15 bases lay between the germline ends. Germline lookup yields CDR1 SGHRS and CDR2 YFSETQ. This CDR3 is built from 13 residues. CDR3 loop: CASSQDNANEAFF. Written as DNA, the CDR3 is TGCGCCAGCAGTCAGGACAACGCCAATGAAGCTTTCTTT. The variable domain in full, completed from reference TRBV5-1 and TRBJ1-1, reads KAGVTQTPRYLIKTRGQQVTLSCSPISGHRSVSWYQQTPGQGLQFLFEYFSETQRNKGNFPGRFSGRQFSNSRSEMNVSTLELGDSALYLCASSQDNANEAFFGQGTRLTVV.

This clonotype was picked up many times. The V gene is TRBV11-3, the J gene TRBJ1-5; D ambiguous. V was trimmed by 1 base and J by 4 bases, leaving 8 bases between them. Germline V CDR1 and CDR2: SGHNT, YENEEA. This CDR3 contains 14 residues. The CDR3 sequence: CASSLVLENQPQHF. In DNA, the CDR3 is TGTGCCAGCAGCTTAGTTTTGGAGAATCAGCCCCAGCATTTT.

The CDR3 DNA follows: TGTGCCAGCAGTTTTTCGGGGGGTGACTATGGCTACACCTTC. Amino acids: CASSFSGGDYGYTF. V and J are TRBV12-3 or TRBV12-4 and TRBJ1-2, with D maybe TRBD1 (5 bases). V was pared by 3 bases and J by 3 bases, with 11 bases between. The CDR3 has 14 amino acids.

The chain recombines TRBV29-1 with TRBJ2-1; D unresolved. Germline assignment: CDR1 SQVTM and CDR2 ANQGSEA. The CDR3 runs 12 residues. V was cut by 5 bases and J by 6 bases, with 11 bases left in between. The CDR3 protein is CSVRPHPNEQFF. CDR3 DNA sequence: TGCAGCGTTCGGCCCCACCCCAATGAGCAGTTCTTC.

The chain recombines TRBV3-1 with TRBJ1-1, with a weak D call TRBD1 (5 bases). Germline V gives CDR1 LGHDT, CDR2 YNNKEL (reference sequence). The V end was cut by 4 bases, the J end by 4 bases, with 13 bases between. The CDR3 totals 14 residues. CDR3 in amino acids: CASSPGRQGTEAFF. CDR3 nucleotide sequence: TGTGCCAGCAGCCCAGGGAGGCAGGGCACTGAAGCTTTCTTT. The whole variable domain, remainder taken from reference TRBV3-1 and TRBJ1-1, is DTAVSQTPKYLVTQMGNDKSIKCEQNLGHDTMYWYKQDSKKFLKIMFSYNNKELIINETVPNRFSPKSPDKAHLNLHINSLELGDSAVYFCASSPGRQGTEAFFGQGTRLTVV.

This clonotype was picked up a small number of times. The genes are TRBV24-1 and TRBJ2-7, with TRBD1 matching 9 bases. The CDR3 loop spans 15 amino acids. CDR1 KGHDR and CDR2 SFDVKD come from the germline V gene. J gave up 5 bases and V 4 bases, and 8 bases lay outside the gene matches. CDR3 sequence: CATSEAGTGTDEQYF. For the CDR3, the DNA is TGTGCCACCAGTGAAGCCGGGACAGGGACCGACGAGCAGTACTTC.

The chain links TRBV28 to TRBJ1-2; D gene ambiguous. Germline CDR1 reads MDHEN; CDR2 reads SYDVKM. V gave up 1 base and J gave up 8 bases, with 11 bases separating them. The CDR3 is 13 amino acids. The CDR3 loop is CASSLLGLDGYTF. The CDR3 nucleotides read TGTGCCAGCAGTTTATTGGGTCTAGACGGCTACACCTTC.

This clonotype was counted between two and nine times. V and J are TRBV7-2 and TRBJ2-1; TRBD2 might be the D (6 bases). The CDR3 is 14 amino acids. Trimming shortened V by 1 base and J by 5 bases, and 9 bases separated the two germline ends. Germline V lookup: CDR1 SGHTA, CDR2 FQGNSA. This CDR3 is CASSLEEGHNEQFF. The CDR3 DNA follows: TGTGCCAGCAGCTTAGAGGAGGGACACAATGAGCAGTTCTTC.

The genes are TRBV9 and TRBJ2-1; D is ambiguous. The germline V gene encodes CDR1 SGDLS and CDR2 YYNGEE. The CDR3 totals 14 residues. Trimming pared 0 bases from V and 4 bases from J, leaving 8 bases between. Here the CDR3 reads CASSVGSEYNEQFF. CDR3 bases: TGTGCCAGCAGCGTAGGGTCCGAGTACAATGAGCAGTTCTTC.

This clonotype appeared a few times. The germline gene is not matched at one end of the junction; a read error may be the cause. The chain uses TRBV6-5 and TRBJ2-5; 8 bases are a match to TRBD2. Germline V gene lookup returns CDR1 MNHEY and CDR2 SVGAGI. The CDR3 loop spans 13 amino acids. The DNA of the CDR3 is TGTGCCAGCTTCACTAGCGGCACCCTCTTGCCAAACTTC. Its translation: CASFTSGTLLPNF.

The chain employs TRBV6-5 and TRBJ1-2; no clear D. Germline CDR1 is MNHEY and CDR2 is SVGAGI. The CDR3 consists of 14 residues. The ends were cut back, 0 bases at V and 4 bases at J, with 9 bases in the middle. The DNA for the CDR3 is TGTGCCAGCAGTTACTCATATGAGGGCTATGGCTACACCTTC. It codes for CASSYSYEGYGYTF.

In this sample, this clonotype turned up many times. The CDR3 here is CASSLGTEAFF. The CDR3 region has the DNA TGCGCCAGCAGCTTGGGCACTGAAGCTTTCTTT. The V and J genes are TRBV5-1 and TRBJ1-1; no firm D call. Germline V gives CDR1 SGHRS, CDR2 YFSETQ. The CDR3 contains 11 residues. V lost 0 bases, J lost 4 bases, and 1 base lay in between.

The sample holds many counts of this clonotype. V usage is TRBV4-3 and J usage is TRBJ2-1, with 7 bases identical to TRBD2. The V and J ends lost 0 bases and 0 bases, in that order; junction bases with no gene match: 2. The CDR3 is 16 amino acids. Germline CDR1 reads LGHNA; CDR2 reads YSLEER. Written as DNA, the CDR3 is TGCGCCAGCAGCCAAGATGTAGCGGGCTCCTACAATGAGCAGTTCTTC. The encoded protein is CASSQDVAGSYNEQFF.

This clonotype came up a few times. The CDR3 loop is CASAGLVERRGEQFF. The CDR3 region has the DNA TGTGCCAGCGCGGGACTAGTAGAAAGGAGGGGTGAGCAGTTCTTC. The V and J genes are TRBV7-6 and TRBJ2-1, with 8 positions matching TRBD2. After removal of 8 bases from V and 9 bases from J, the junction contained 15 bases not matched to a gene. This CDR3 is built from 15 residues. Germline CDR1 and CDR2: SGHVS and FNYEAQ.

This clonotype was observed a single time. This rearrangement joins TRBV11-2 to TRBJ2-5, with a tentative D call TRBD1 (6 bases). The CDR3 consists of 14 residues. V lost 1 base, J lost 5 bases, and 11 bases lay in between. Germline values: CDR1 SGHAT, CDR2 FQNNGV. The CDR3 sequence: CASSLVAGAETQYF. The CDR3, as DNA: TGTGCCAGCAGCTTAGTAGCAGGGGCCGAGACCCAGTACTTC.

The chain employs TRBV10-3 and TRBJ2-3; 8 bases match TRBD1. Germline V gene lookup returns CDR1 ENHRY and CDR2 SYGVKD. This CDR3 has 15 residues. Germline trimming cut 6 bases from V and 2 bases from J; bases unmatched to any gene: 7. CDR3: CAIRTRTGITDTQYF. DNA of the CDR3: TGTGCCATCAGAACTAGGACAGGGATCACAGATACGCAGTATTTT.

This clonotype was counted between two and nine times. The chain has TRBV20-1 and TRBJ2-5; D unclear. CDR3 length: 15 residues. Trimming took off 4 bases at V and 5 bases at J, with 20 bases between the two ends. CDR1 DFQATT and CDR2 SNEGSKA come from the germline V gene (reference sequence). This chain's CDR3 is CSAMALIETRETQYF. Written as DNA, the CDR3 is TGCAGTGCTATGGCTTTGATTGAGACCCGGGAGACCCAGTACTTC.

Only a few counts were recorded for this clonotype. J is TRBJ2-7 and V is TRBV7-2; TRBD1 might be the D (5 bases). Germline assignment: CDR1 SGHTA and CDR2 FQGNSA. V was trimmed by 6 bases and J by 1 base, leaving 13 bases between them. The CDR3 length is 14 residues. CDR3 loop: CASSSQRGSYEQYF. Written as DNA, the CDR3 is TGTGCCAGCAGTTCACAAAGGGGATCCTACGAGCAGTACTTC.

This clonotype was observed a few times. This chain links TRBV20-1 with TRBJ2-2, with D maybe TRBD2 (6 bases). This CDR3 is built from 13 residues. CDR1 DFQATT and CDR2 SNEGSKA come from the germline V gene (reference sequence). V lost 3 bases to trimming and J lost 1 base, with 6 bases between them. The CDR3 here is CSASGRNTGELFF. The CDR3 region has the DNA TGCAGTGCTAGCGGGAGGAACACCGGGGAGCTGTTTTTT.

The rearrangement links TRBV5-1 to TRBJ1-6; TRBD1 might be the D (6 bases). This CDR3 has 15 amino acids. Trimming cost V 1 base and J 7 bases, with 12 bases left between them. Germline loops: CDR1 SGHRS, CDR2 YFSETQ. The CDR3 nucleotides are TGCGCCAGCAGCTTGATTGGACAGTCGAATTCACCCCTCCACTTT. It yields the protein CASSLIGQSNSPLHF.

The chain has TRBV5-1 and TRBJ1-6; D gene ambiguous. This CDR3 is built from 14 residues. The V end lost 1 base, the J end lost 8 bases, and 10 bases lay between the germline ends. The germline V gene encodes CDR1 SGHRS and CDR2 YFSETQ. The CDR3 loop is CASSLIPADSPLHF. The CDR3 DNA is TGCGCCAGCAGCTTGATCCCGGCGGATTCACCCCTCCACTTT.

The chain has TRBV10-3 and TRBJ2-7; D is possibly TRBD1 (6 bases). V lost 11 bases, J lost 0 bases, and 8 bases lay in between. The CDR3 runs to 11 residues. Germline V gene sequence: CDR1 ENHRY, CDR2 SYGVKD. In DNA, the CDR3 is TGTGCCGTAGGGGGCTCCTACGAGCAGTACTTC. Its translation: CAVGGSYEQYF.